These 26 T cell receptor beta chains originate from one sample sequenced in a study of neurological immune-mediated disorders. TCRdb recomputed calls from the 5' RACE reads with MiXCR, one row per CDR3 protein. The table lists some 20,000 distinct CDR3 sequences, roughly a tenth of them singletons. The source material was PBMCs. Receptors were obtained from a woman in her sixties or seventies with HTLV-1-associated myelopathy (HAM/TSP).

The sample holds many counts of this clonotype. CDR3 protein: CASSGLQGVGTTDTQYF. The CDR3 nucleotides read TGTGCCAGCAGTGGCCTACAGGGAGTGGGGACCACAGATACGCAGTATTTT. The rearrangement uses TRBV6-1 and TRBJ2-3, with TRBD1 as a possible D gene (6 bases). This CDR3 has 17 residues. CDR1 is MNHNS and CDR2 is SASEGT in the germline V gene. V lost 4 bases to trimming and J lost 2 bases, with 19 bases between them.

In its sample, this clonotype was seen many times. The CDR3 nucleotides are TGCGCCAGCAGCCCGTTCCTCGGGACAGCGACCTACGAGCAGTACTTC. It specifies CASSPFLGTATYEQYF. V and J are TRBV5-1 and TRBJ2-7, with 7 bases aligning to TRBD1. Trimming cost V 4 bases and J 2 bases; bases outside gene matches: 12. The germline V gene has CDR1 SGHRS and CDR2 YFSETQ. This CDR3 spans 16 amino acids.

This clonotype was seen many times. The V call is TRBV20-1, the J call TRBJ2-2; 13 bases match TRBD2. Germline V gene lookup returns CDR1 DFQATT and CDR2 SNEGSKA (reference sequence). The CDR3 contains 18 residues. The J segment lost 0 bases and the V segment lost 0 bases, leaving 4 bases of the junction unmatched. CDR3 sequence reads: CSARDFGTSGANTGELFF. CDR3 DNA: TGCAGTGCTAGAGATTTCGGGACTAGCGGGGCGAACACCGGGGAGCTGTTTTTT.

Ten or more counts support this clonotype. The chain is built from TRBV20-1 and TRBJ1-6, with 8 bases lining up with TRBD1. The CDR3 spans 15 residues. The trim removed 3 bases at V and 6 bases at J, leaving 7 bases unmatched. Germline CDR1 and CDR2: DFQATT and SNEGSKA (reference sequence). CDR3 amino acids: CSASGTGYFNSPLHF. As DNA, the CDR3 is TGCAGTGCTAGTGGGACAGGTTACTTTAATTCACCCCTCCACTTT.

This clonotype is medium-sized (0.01 to 0.1%). CDR3 DNA sequence: TGCGCCAGCAGCTTGGAAGGGAGGAACATTCAGTACTTC. It translates to CASSLEGRNIQYF. The J gene is TRBJ2-4, the V gene TRBV5-1; the D gene is possibly TRBD2 (6 bases). The length of the CDR3 is 13 residues. Germline loops: CDR1 SGHRS, CDR2 YFSETQ. V lost 0 bases to trimming and J lost 7 bases, with 8 bases between them.

This clonotype came up many times. The chain uses TRBV5-1 and TRBJ2-2; the D gene could be TRBD1 or TRBD2 (5 bases each). The CDR3 totals 16 residues. V was pared by 4 bases and J by 4 bases, with 17 bases between. Germline values: CDR1 SGHRS, CDR2 YFSETQ. The chain's CDR3 is CASSLWAGRSTGELFF. The CDR3 DNA is TGCGCCAGCAGCCTGTGGGCAGGGAGAAGCACCGGGGAGCTGTTTTTT.

This clonotype was recorded many times. The chain joins TRBV2 to TRBJ2-1; D remains unclear. The V end lost 5 bases, the J end lost 0 bases, and 11 bases lay between the germline ends. Germline CDR1 reads SNHLY; CDR2 reads FYNNEI. The CDR3 is 15 residues long. CDR3 sequence reads: CASSLGGSSYNEQFF. In DNA, the CDR3 is TGTGCCAGCAGTTTGGGCGGTAGCTCCTACAATGAGCAGTTCTTC.

This clonotype was seen repeatedly, ten times or more. The chain uses TRBV12-3 or TRBV12-4 and TRBJ1-3, with 8 nucleotides matching TRBD1. Losses at the gene ends were 7 bases for V and 3 bases for J; bases not matched to a gene: 17. The CDR3 consists of 18 residues. CDR3 in DNA: TGTGCCAGCAACCTGGACAGGGCCCTATCCGGAGATGGAAACACCATATATTTT. Translated, it gives CASNLDRALSGDGNTIYF.

This clonotype was observed at least ten times. The rearrangement links TRBV20-1 to TRBJ2-1; D call uncertain. This CDR3 contains 13 residues. V lost 4 bases, J lost 5 bases, and 12 bases lay in between. Germline loops: CDR1 DFQATT, CDR2 SNEGSKA (reference sequence). CDR3 amino acids: CSAKERSDNEQFF. DNA of the CDR3: TGCAGTGCTAAGGAGAGGAGCGACAATGAGCAGTTCTTC.

This chain links TRBV29-1 with TRBJ2-1; TRBD1 might be the D (6 bases). The CDR3 loop spans 12 amino acids. The V and J ends lost 8 bases and 5 bases respectively, with 13 bases between them. Germline CDR1 reads SQVTM; CDR2 reads ANQGSEA. CDR3 residues: CSSWGPHNEQFF. In nucleotides, the CDR3 is TGCAGCTCGTGGGGGCCCCACAATGAGCAGTTCTTC.

This clonotype was seen many times. The J gene is TRBJ2-1, the V gene TRBV12-3 or TRBV12-4, with TRBD2 as a possible D gene (6 bases). This CDR3 region has 12 residues. V was pared by 3 bases and J by 12 bases, with 12 bases between. CDR3 amino acids: CASSLGRGVQFF. In nucleotides, the CDR3 is TGTGCCAGCAGTTTGGGGCGGGGAGTGCAGTTCTTC.

This clonotype was recorded many times. V usage is TRBV20-1 and J usage is TRBJ1-1, with TRBD1 matching over 8 bases. Per germline, CDR1 DFQATT and CDR2 SNEGSKA (reference sequence). The length of the CDR3 is 13 residues. The V and J ends lost 6 bases and 8 bases, in that order; junction bases with no gene match: 11. CDR3 protein: CSAKGGRDREAFF. The CDR3, as DNA: TGCAGTGCCAAGGGGGGAAGGGACAGGGAAGCTTTCTTT.

At least ten counts were recorded for this clonotype. V and J are TRBV20-1 and TRBJ2-1; 14 bases map to TRBD2. The CDR3 covers 15 residues. In germline, CDR1 is DFQATT, CDR2 SNEGSKA (reference sequence). V was clipped by 6 bases and J by 2 bases; unmatched bases: 3. CDR3 region: CSAMGLAGAYNEQFF. The CDR3 nucleotides are TGCAGTGCCATGGGACTAGCGGGAGCCTACAATGAGCAGTTCTTC.

This clonotype was seen a handful of times. The junction departs from the called germline gene at one end, perhaps through a read error. This chain uses TRBV7-7 with TRBJ1-4; D is ambiguous. The CDR3 is 13 amino acids. CDR1 and CDR2 from the germline V gene are SSHAT and FNYEAQ (reference sequence). DNA for the CDR3: TGTGCTAGCAGCTTAGAGAGAAATGAAAAACTGTTTTTT. Its translation: CASSLERNEKLFF. The full variable domain, completed using reference TRBV7-7 and TRBJ1-4, is GAGVSQSPRYKVTKRGQDVTLRCDPISSHATLYWYQQALGQGPEFLTYFNYEAQPDKSGLPSDRFSAERPEGSISTLTIQRTEQRDSAMYRCASSLERNEKLFFGSGTQLSVL.

Judged by abundance, this clonotype is medium-sized (0.01 to 0.1%). The rearrangement joins TRBV20-1 to TRBJ1-1; maybe TRBD1 (6 bases). CDR1 and CDR2 (germline): DFQATT, SNEGSKA (reference sequence). The V end was cut by 2 bases, the J end by 5 bases, with 15 bases between. This CDR3 has 14 amino acids. CDR3 residues: CSARRQARATEAFF. In DNA, the CDR3 is TGCAGTGCTAGACGACAGGCCCGGGCGACTGAAGCTTTCTTT.

This clonotype was seen many times. The V and J genes are TRBV20-1 and TRBJ2-7, with 8 bases fitting TRBD2. The V gene's germline CDR1 is DFQATT and CDR2 SNEGSKA (reference sequence). The CDR3 totals 14 residues. V shed 3 bases and J 6 bases; nucleotides not matched to a gene: 10. The CDR3 protein is CSARSGGNGLEQYF. CDR3 nucleotides: TGCAGTGCTAGGTCGGGAGGGAATGGTCTCGAGCAGTACTTC.

This clonotype was found many times. The V gene is TRBV9, the J gene TRBJ2-2; a weak D match, TRBD1 (6 bases). Germline-derived CDR1 and CDR2 are SGDLS and YYNGEE. The CDR3 loop spans 16 amino acids. The ends were cut back, 2 bases at V and 6 bases at J, with 17 bases in the middle. The CDR3 nucleotides are TGTGCCAGCAGCGTTACAGGGAATACCCCTCCCGGGGAGCTGTTTTTT. Its translation: CASSVTGNTPPGELFF.

This clonotype was detected ten times or more. The rearrangement links TRBV20-1 to TRBJ1-1, with 7 positions matching TRBD1. Germline CDR1 DFQATT, CDR2 SNEGSKA (reference sequence). After removal of 5 bases from V and 0 bases from J, the junction contained 6 bases not matched to a gene. The CDR3 runs 14 residues. This CDR3 is CSARDRRMNTEAFF. The CDR3 DNA reads as TGCAGTGCTCGGGACAGAAGAATGAACACTGAAGCTTTCTTT.

In this sample, this clonotype turned up many times. The chain has TRBV10-3 and TRBJ2-1; 8 nucleotides align to TRBD2. V shed 3 bases and J 4 bases; nucleotides not matched to a gene: 5. This CDR3 comprises 15 residues. The V gene's germline CDR1 is ENHRY and CDR2 SYGVKD. In nucleotides, the CDR3 is TGTGCCATCAGTGAAGGAAGCGGGGGATACAATGAGCAGTTCTTC. Translation gives CAISEGSGGYNEQFF.

Concerning this clonotype itself: Relative to the germline gene, one junction end is altered; a read error may explain this. V gene TRBV20-1 combines with J gene TRBJ1-5, with D perhaps matching TRBD1 (6 bases). The germline V gene encodes CDR1 DFQATT and CDR2 SNEGSKA (reference sequence). The CDR3 has 16 residues. In nucleotides, the CDR3 is TGCAGTGCTGCCCCTGTAGGGGGGCAGCGAAATCAGTCCCAGCATTTT. Its protein product is CSAAPVGGQRNQSQHF.

The chain uses TRBV29-1 and TRBJ2-7, with D perhaps matching TRBD1 or TRBD2 (5 bases each). V was shortened by 8 bases and J by 5 bases, with 19 bases between the two germline ends. CDR1 is SQVTM, CDR2 ANQGSEA, per germline. This CDR3 is built from 13 residues. CDR3 in amino acids: CSMLDRGANEQYF. In DNA form, the CDR3 reads TGCAGCATGCTTGATAGGGGAGCCAACGAGCAGTACTTC.

This clonotype was recorded at least ten times. The J gene is TRBJ2-2, the V gene TRBV29-1; D perhaps matches TRBD2 (5 bases). The V end was cut by 4 bases, the J end by 0 bases, with 9 bases between. The CDR3 length is 14 residues. Germline loops: CDR1 SQVTM, CDR2 ANQGSEA. This CDR3 is CSVGRAANTGELFF. The CDR3 bases are TGCAGCGTTGGGCGGGCCGCGAACACCGGGGAGCTGTTTTTT.

The genes are TRBV20-1 and TRBJ1-5; D perhaps matches TRBD1 (6 bases). There are 16 residues in the CDR3. Germline CDR1 DFQATT, CDR2 SNEGSKA (reference sequence). Trimming left V 6 bases short and J 11 bases short, with 29 bases between. This chain's CDR3 is CSARPLSGGLIKTQHF. CDR3 bases: TGCAGTGCCCGTCCTTTATCTGGGGGGCTGATTAAGACCCAGCATTTT.

This clonotype showed up many times. The CDR3 loop reads CASSSRRGGGYEQYF. DNA for the CDR3: TGTGCCAGCAGTTCCCGCCGCGGGGGCGGGTACGAGCAGTACTTC. This chain uses TRBV27 with TRBJ2-7; TRBD2 is a possible D gene (7 bases). CDR1 MNHEY and CDR2 SMNVEV come from the germline V gene (reference sequence). The length of the CDR3 is 15 residues. Trimming removed 4 bases at V and 4 bases at J, with 17 bases between.

This clonotype was seen many times. CDR3 DNA sequence: TGCAGTGCTAGGGGGGGACTAGCAGGGACAGATACGCAGTATTTT. Translating gives CSARGGLAGTDTQYF. The chain carries TRBV20-1 and TRBJ2-3, with 9 positions matching TRBD2. The CDR3 contains 15 residues. Germline values: CDR1 DFQATT, CDR2 SNEGSKA (reference sequence). After removal of 3 bases from V and 3 bases from J, the junction contained 7 bases not matched to a gene.

This clonotype came up many times. The chain employs TRBV5-1 and TRBJ1-4; D is possibly TRBD1 (5 bases). V lost 6 bases, J lost 8 bases, and 14 bases lay in between. The CDR3 length is 13 residues. CDR1 is SGHRS, CDR2 YFSETQ, per germline. CDR3 DNA sequence: TGCGCCAGCACCCCCCGGTGGGGGGAAAAACTGTTTTTT. Amino acids: CASTPRWGEKLFF.